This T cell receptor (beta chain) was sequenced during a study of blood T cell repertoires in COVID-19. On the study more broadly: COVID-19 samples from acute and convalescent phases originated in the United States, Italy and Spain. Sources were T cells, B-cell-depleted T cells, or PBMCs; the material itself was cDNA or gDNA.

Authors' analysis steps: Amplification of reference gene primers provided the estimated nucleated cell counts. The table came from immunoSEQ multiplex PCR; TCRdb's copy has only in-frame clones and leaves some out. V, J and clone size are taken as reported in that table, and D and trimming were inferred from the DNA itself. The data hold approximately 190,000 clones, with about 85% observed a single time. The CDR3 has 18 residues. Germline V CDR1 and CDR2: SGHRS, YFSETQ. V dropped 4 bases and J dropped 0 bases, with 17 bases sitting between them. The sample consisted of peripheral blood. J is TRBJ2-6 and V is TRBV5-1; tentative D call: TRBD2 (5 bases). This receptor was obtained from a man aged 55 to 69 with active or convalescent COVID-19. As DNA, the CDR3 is TGCGCCAGCAGCGGAGGCATTGCAGCAAGCTCTGGGGCCAACGTCCTGACTTTC. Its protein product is CASSGGIAASSGANVLTF. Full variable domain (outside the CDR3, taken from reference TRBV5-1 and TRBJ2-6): KAGVTQTPRYLIKTRGQQVTLSCSPISGHRSVSWYQQTPGQGLQFLFEYFSETQRNKGNFPGRFSGRQFSNSRSEMNVSTLELGDSALYLCASSGGIAASSGANVLTFGAGSRLTVL.